The 8 T cell receptor beta chains in this list originate from one sample, sequenced in a study of shared clonotypes between healthy human individuals. The data were produced by immunoSEQ multiplex PCR, yet TCRdb's version contains in-frame clones alone and is incomplete. The data hold a few hundred thousand clones, with approximately 96% observed a single time. Source material: memory CD8+ T cells sorted from blood. Subset of the sample: CD45RO+ cells pooled with CCR7-negative TemRA cells. The source of these receptors is a man aged 25-45 years in good health.

V is TRBV27 and J is TRBJ1-2; D gene ambiguous. This CDR3 comprises 14 residues. Germline V CDR1 and CDR2: MNHEY, SMNVEV (reference sequence). V lost 3 bases and J 4 bases, leaving 12 bases between the germline ends. Here the CDR3 reads CASSFGGLSYGYTF. The DNA for the CDR3 is TGTGCCAGCAGTTTTGGAGGGCTCAGCTATGGCTACACCTTC.

The J gene is TRBJ2-7, the V gene TRBV4-2; TRBD1 matches 7 bases. Germline loops: CDR1 LGHNA, CDR2 YNFKEQ. V was pared by 3 bases and J by 3 bases, with 8 bases of the junction left unmatched. CDR3 length: 15 residues. The CDR3 sequence is CASSQGQSPNYEQYF. CDR3 bases: TGTGCCAGCAGCCAGGGACAGTCACCTAACTACGAGCAGTACTTC.

The chain is built from TRBV9 and TRBJ2-4; 11 bases agree with TRBD2. The ends lost 4 bases at V and 5 bases at J; junction bases unmatched: 8. The CDR3 runs 16 residues. Germline CDR1 and CDR2: SGDLS and YYNGEE. The CDR3 region has the DNA TGTGCCAGCAGCTCTCCGACACTAGCGGGAGAAAACATTCAGTACTTC. Its protein is CASSSPTLAGENIQYF. Full variable domain (remainder filled in from reference TRBV9 and TRBJ2-4): DSGVTQTPKHLITATGQRVTLRCSPRSGDLSVYWYQQSLDQGLQFLIQYYNGEERAKGNILERFSAQQFPDLHSELNLSSLELGDSALYFCASSSPTLAGENIQYFGAGTRLSVL.

The rearrangement joins TRBV6-6 to TRBJ2-2; D remains ambiguous. Germline V gene data show CDR1 as MNHNY and CDR2 as SVGAGI (reference sequence). V dropped 3 bases and J dropped 6 bases, with 8 bases sitting between them. The CDR3 covers 13 residues. The CDR3 nucleotides are TGTGCCAGCAGTTATAGGAGAGCCGGGGAGCTGTTTTTT. Amino acids: CASSYRRAGELFF.

The chain carries TRBV6-1 and TRBJ1-1; possibly TRBD1 for D (6 bases). CDR1 and CDR2 from the germline V gene are MNHNS and SASEGT. V was clipped by 5 bases and J by 5 bases, with 12 bases between them. The CDR3 has 13 residues. The CDR3 region is CASSIQGSTEAFF. The DNA for the CDR3 is TGTGCCAGCAGTATACAGGGTTCTACTGAAGCTTTCTTT.

This clone has more than one count but fewer than ten. The rearrangement uses TRBV9 and TRBJ1-5; maybe TRBD1 (5 bases). V lost 3 bases to trimming and J lost 1 base, with 11 bases between them. Germline-derived CDR1 and CDR2 are SGDLS and YYNGEE. There are 15 residues in the CDR3. This CDR3 is CASSASGSSNQPQHF. DNA for the CDR3: TGTGCCAGCAGCGCCTCAGGGTCGAGCAATCAGCCCCAGCATTTT. The whole variable domain, filled in from reference TRBV9 and TRBJ1-5, reads DSGVTQTPKHLITATGQRVTLRCSPRSGDLSVYWYQQSLDQGLQFLIQYYNGEERAKGNILERFSAQQFPDLHSELNLSSLELGDSALYFCASSASGSSNQPQHFGDGTRLSIL.

V is TRBV2 and J is TRBJ2-5, with D possibly called TRBD1 or TRBD2 (5 bases each). The germline V gene has CDR1 SNHLY and CDR2 FYNNEI. The CDR3 covers 15 residues. V lost 5 bases to trimming and J lost 2 bases, with 15 bases between them. The DNA of the CDR3 is TGTGCCAGCAGTCTCTGGACGGGGACGCAAGAGACCCAGTACTTC. Protein sequence: CASSLWTGTQETQYF.

The rearrangement links TRBV5-1 to TRBJ2-3; TRBD1 or TRBD2 may be the D gene (6 bases each). The CDR3 loop spans 16 amino acids. Deletions cut 2 bases from V and 0 bases from J, with 13 bases between. Germline lookup yields CDR1 SGHRS and CDR2 YFSETQ. This chain's CDR3 is CASSLGGTSSTDTQYF. As DNA, the CDR3 is TGCGCCAGCAGCTTAGGGGGGACCTCTAGCACAGATACGCAGTATTTT.